This TCR beta chain was retrieved from a study of T cell responses to AZD1222 COVID-19 vaccine. General study points: A mostly white British donor set with more females was recruited, and clonal diversity was possibly underestimated.

Points on this clone: Its antigen is unidentified.

Trimming left V 4 bases short and J 2 bases short, with 1 base between. CDR1 and CDR2 (germline): SEHNR, FQNEAQ (reference sequence). The CDR3 covers 11 residues. The repertoire was sequenced with immunoSEQ multiplex PCR; TCRdb's copy has only in-frame clones and lacks some. The sample contains 150,000 to 180,000 clones, more than 90% of which appear only once. The sequenced sample was peripheral blood, obtained on day 0 of AZD1222 vaccination. This clonotype was sampled from an adult in good health. The genes are TRBV7-9 and TRBJ2-3; D not resolved. The CDR3 region is CASSYTDTQYF. In DNA, the CDR3 is TGTGCCAGCAGCTACACAGATACGCAGTATTTT. The entire variable domain, with the rest obtained from reference TRBV7-9 and TRBJ2-3, is as follows: DTGVSQNPRHKITKRGQNVTFRCDPISEHNRLYWYRQTLGQGPEFLTYFQNEAQLEKSRLLSDRFSAERPKGSFSTLEIQRTEQGDSAMYLCASSYTDTQYFGPGTRLTVL.